Sequencing of this T cell receptor (beta chain) was carried out in a study of shared clonotypes between healthy human individuals. Looking at the study overall: Donors had three CD4 naive, three CD4 memory, two CD8 naive and one CD8 memory plate apiece. The study, taken as a whole, reports: Generally, estimated richness proved larger in naive subsets than it did in memory subsets.

The table came from immunoSEQ multiplex PCR; TCRdb's copy has only in-frame clones and leaves some out. The sample records 1 million to 1.2 million clones, 70% to 80% being singletons. This CDR3 contains 14 residues. V lost 1 base, J lost 0 bases, and 3 bases lay in between. In germline, CDR1 is SSHAT, CDR2 FNYEAQ (reference sequence). A note on this clone: The antigen is unknown.

The chain is built from TRBV7-7 and TRBJ2-2; no reliable D call. The clonotype comes from a man younger than 35 in good health. Some clones in this sample may be carry-over from other donors' samples. Input material: memory CD4+ T cells from PBMCs. Subset specified: CD45RA-negative fraction. CDR3 coding DNA: TGTGCCAGCAGCTTAGTTCCGAACACCGGGGAGCTGTTTTTT. This gives the protein CASSLVPNTGELFF.